This passage covers 23 T cell receptor beta chains from one sample sequenced in a study of cytomegalovirus exposure and HLA in healthy donors. The primer mix had 60 Vbeta and 13 Jbeta primers. The assay was immunoSEQ multiplex PCR, and TCRdb's table has in-frame clones only and misses some. Its clone listing holds just over 40,000 clones. Source material: PBMCs. All receptors come from a man younger than 40 in good health and CMV-seronegative.

This chain joins TRBV2 and TRBJ1-5; TRBD1 is a possible D gene (5 bases). Trimming shortened V by 8 bases and J by 0 bases, and 8 bases separated the two germline ends. CDR3 length equals 13 residues. CDR1 is SNHLY, CDR2 FYNNEI, per germline. This chain's CDR3 is CASEQDSNQPQHF. CDR3 DNA sequence: TGTGCCAGCGAACAGGATAGCAATCAGCCCCAGCATTTT.

The V call is TRBV7-2, the J call TRBJ2-1; 8 nucleotides align to TRBD2. The germline CDR1 and CDR2 sequences are SGHTA and FQGNSA. The trim removed 2 bases at V and 9 bases at J, leaving 15 bases unmatched. CDR3 length: 17 amino acids. The DNA of the CDR3 is TGTGCCAGCAGCTTAACGTTAACGGCGGGGGGTGTGGGTGAGCAGTTCTTC. This translates into CASSLTLTAGGVGEQFF.

V and J are TRBV4-2 and TRBJ2-1; 8 bases map to TRBD2. The V gene end was trimmed by 3 bases and the J gene end by 5 bases; junction bases not matched to a gene: 6. The CDR3 spans 15 residues. Per the germline V gene, CDR1 is LGHNA and CDR2 is YNFKEQ. CDR3 nucleotide sequence: TGTGCCAGCAGCCAGGGACTAGGGGAAGACAATGAGCAGTTCTTC. This encodes CASSQGLGEDNEQFF.

V is TRBV2 and J is TRBJ2-5; D unclear. V was trimmed by 4 bases and J by 0 bases, leaving 6 bases between them. Germline CDR1 SNHLY, CDR2 FYNNEI. This CDR3 is built from 13 residues. The CDR3 region is CASSGRYQETQYF. The CDR3 DNA is TGTGCCAGCAGTGGTCGGTACCAAGAGACCCAGTACTTC.

With regard to this clone: Other DNA sequences in the same sample also yield this CDR3. The V gene is TRBV4-3, the J gene TRBJ1-6; D gene uncertain. CDR1 is LGHNA and CDR2 is YSLEER in the germline V gene. With 0 bases removed from V and 11 bases from J, the gap between germline ends came to 14 bases. The CDR3 is 15 residues long. In DNA form, the CDR3 reads TGCGCCAGCAGCCAAGAACTGGCTCCGAGGGCACCCCTCCACTTT. Its translation: CASSQELAPRAPLHF.

The chain recombines TRBV6-1 with TRBJ1-2, with D perhaps matching TRBD1 (5 bases). This CDR3 comprises 15 residues. Germline V gives CDR1 MNHNS, CDR2 SASEGT. V lost 5 bases and J 5 bases, leaving 18 bases between the germline ends. The CDR3 DNA follows: TGTGCCAGCAGTACCCGACAGCACCAGAATTATGGCTACACCTTC. Translating gives CASSTRQHQNYGYTF.

J is TRBJ1-5 and V is TRBV18; 9 bases fit TRBD1. CDR1 is KGHSH and CDR2 is LQKENI in the germline V gene. Trimming removed 3 bases from V and 7 bases from J; junction bases left unmatched: 4. CDR3 length: 14 residues. The CDR3 coding sequence is TGTGCCAGCTCACCCCGGGACAGGGTCCAGCCCCAGCATTTT. This translates into CASSPRDRVQPQHF.

The gene calls are TRBV12-5 and TRBJ1-2, with 10 bases that match TRBD1. Trimming at V came to 7 bases and at J to 4 bases, leaving 3 bases not matched to a gene. The CDR3 has 13 amino acids. Looked up from germline, CDR1 is LGHNT and CDR2 is FRNRAP. CDR3 bases: TGTGCTAGTGCCCGGACAGGGGGCTATGGCTACACCTTC. It is translated as CASARTGGYGYTF.

The V call is TRBV7-9, the J call TRBJ2-1, with D possibly matching TRBD2 (6 bases). The germline CDR1 and CDR2 sequences are SEHNR and FQNEAQ (reference sequence). This CDR3 is 13 amino acids long. With 1 base removed from V and 15 bases from J, the gap between germline ends came to 16 bases. The CDR3 spells CASSLVRAAGGFF. For the CDR3, the DNA is TGTGCCAGCAGCTTAGTAAGAGCAGCCGGGGGGTTCTTC.

This chain connects TRBV7-2 to TRBJ1-1; D is undetermined. CDR3 length: 15 amino acids. CDR1 and CDR2 (germline): SGHTA, FQGNSA. V lost 0 bases, J lost 0 bases, and 8 bases lay in between. The DNA for the CDR3 is TGTGCCAGCAGCTTAGCAGCGGTCATGAACACTGAAGCTTTCTTT. Translated: CASSLAAVMNTEAFF.

V gene TRBV19 combines with J gene TRBJ1-5; 7 positions agree with TRBD1. With V trimmed by 3 bases and J by 5 bases, 1 base remained unmatched. CDR1 is LNHDA, CDR2 SQIVND, per germline (reference sequence). The CDR3 has 13 amino acids. This CDR3 is CASSIQGDQPQHF. CDR3 in DNA: TGTGCCAGTAGTATCCAGGGGGATCAGCCCCAGCATTTT.

This chain connects TRBV25-1 to TRBJ2-3; D is possibly TRBD1 (6 bases). Deletions cut 8 bases from V and 4 bases from J, with 19 bases between. The CDR3 contains 15 residues. The germline CDR1 and CDR2 sequences are MGHDK and SYGVNS. CDR3 in amino acids: CASGDPTGPADTQYF. The CDR3 bases are TGTGCCAGCGGCGACCCCACAGGGCCCGCAGATACGCAGTATTTT.

J is TRBJ2-5 and V is TRBV7-2, with TRBD2 matching 10 bases. The junction had 6 bases not matched to a gene; V was cut back by 1 base and J by 4 bases. CDR1 and CDR2 (germline): SGHTA, FQGNSA. The CDR3 has 16 residues. The CDR3 spells CASSLVGSGGSETQYF. For the CDR3, the DNA is TGTGCCAGCAGCTTAGTAGGTAGCGGGGGGTCAGAGACCCAGTACTTC.

CDR3 in DNA: TGTGCCAGCAGCTTATTCGGAAGGAGGGGCTACGAGCAGTACTTC. Translation gives CASSLFGRRGYEQYF. The genes are TRBV7-2 and TRBJ2-7; D perhaps matches TRBD2 (6 bases). V was trimmed by 2 bases and J by 3 bases, leaving 14 bases between them. Germline lookup yields CDR1 SGHTA and CDR2 FQGNSA. The CDR3 consists of 15 residues.

The chain joins TRBV4-3 to TRBJ2-2; D gene uncertain. With 0 bases removed from V and 3 bases from J, the gap between germline ends came to 11 bases. The germline gives CDR1 LGHNA, CDR2 YSLEER. CDR3 size: 16 residues. The CDR3 loop is CASSQEQTVDTGELFF. The CDR3 nucleotides are TGCGCCAGCAGCCAAGAACAGACGGTTGACACCGGGGAGCTGTTTTTT.

This chain joins TRBV5-1 and TRBJ2-1; D remains ambiguous. The CDR3 contains 13 residues. From germline, CDR1 is SGHRS and CDR2 YFSETQ. V lost 5 bases, J lost 5 bases, and 11 bases lay in between. The CDR3 protein is CASRNLGDNEQFF. CDR3 bases: TGCGCCAGCAGGAATCTAGGAGACAATGAGCAGTTCTTC. Drawing the rest from reference TRBV5-1 and TRBJ2-1, the complete variable domain is KAGVTQTPRYLIKTRGQQVTLSCSPISGHRSVSWYQQTPGQGLQFLFEYFSETQRNKGNFPGRFSGRQFSNSRSEMNVSTLELGDSALYLCASRNLGDNEQFFGPGTRLTVL.

The V call is TRBV18, the J call TRBJ1-1; D perhaps matches TRBD1 (6 bases). V was cut by 2 bases and J by 3 bases, with 16 bases left in between. The CDR3 covers 16 residues. From germline, CDR1 is KGHSH and CDR2 LQKENI. CDR3 nucleotides: TGTGCCAGCTCACCAAGGGGGAGTGGGGGCTACACTGAAGCTTTCTTT. Its protein is CASSPRGSGGYTEAFF.

The CDR3: CASSLRAGGINEQFF. The CDR3 DNA sequence: TGTGCCAGCAGCCTTAGAGCGGGGGGTATCAATGAGCAGTTCTTC. This chain uses TRBV9 with TRBJ2-1; TRBD2 agrees at 9 bases. Germline V gives CDR1 SGDLS, CDR2 YYNGEE. The CDR3 is 15 residues long. Trimming at V came to 4 bases and at J to 6 bases, leaving 8 bases not matched to a gene. The entire variable domain, with the rest obtained from reference TRBV9 and TRBJ2-1, is as follows: DSGVTQTPKHLITATGQRVTLRCSPRSGDLSVYWYQQSLDQGLQFLIQYYNGEERAKGNILERFSAQQFPDLHSELNLSSLELGDSALYFCASSLRAGGINEQFFGPGTRLTVL.

The J gene is TRBJ2-7, the V gene TRBV10-3; 8 positions agree with TRBD2. The CDR3 length is 22 residues. Germline values: CDR1 ENHRY, CDR2 SYGVKD. The V segment lost 7 bases and the J segment 5 bases; nucleotides outside the gene matches: 34. CDR3 nucleotides: TGTGCCATCACCCGTACACGTGCCATCAGTGAGTCGACGGGGGGGAGGGCCGACGAGCAGTACTTC. It is translated as CAITRTRAISESTGGRADEQYF.

This chain uses TRBV30 with TRBJ2-7; D remains ambiguous. CDR3 size: 13 residues. The germline V gene has CDR1 GTSNPN and CDR2 SVGIG (reference sequence). Trimming stripped 2 bases from V and 0 bases from J, with 8 bases between. CDR3 sequence: CAWSLQSSYEQYF. For the CDR3, the DNA is TGTGCCTGGAGTTTACAGTCCTCCTACGAGCAGTACTTC.

This chain links TRBV7-6 with TRBJ1-4; 7 bases are shared with TRBD1. Germline trimming cut 3 bases from V and 5 bases from J; bases unmatched to any gene: 3. Germline CDR1 SGHVS, CDR2 FNYEAQ. CDR3 length: 14 amino acids. This CDR3 is CASSFPGQNEKLFF. DNA for the CDR3: TGTGCCAGCAGCTTTCCGGGACAGAATGAAAAACTGTTTTTT.

V gene TRBV11-2 combines with J gene TRBJ2-7; D is unresolved. CDR1 SGHAT and CDR2 FQNNGV come from the germline V gene. V was trimmed by 5 bases and J by 8 bases, leaving 22 bases between them. The CDR3 contains 15 residues. CDR3: CASSIQHDSRTKQYF. As DNA, the CDR3 is TGTGCCAGCAGCATACAACACGATAGCCGTACGAAGCAGTACTTC.

The genes are TRBV5-5 and TRBJ1-5; the D gene is possibly TRBD1 (6 bases). This CDR3 is built from 15 residues. Germline CDR1 is SGHKS and CDR2 is YYEKEE (reference sequence). V was pared by 4 bases and J by 0 bases, with 11 bases between. For the CDR3, the DNA is TGTGCCAGCAGCCTCCGGGACATTAGCAATCAGCCCCAGCATTTT. This encodes CASSLRDISNQPQHF.